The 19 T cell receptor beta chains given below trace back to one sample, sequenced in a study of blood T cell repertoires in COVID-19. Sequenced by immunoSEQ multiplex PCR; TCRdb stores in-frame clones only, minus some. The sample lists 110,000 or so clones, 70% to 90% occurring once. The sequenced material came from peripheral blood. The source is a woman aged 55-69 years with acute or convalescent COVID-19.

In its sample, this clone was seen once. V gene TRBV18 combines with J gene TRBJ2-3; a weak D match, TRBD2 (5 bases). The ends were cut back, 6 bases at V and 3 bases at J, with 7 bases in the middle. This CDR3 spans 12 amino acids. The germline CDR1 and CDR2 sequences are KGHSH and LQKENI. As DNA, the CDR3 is TGTGCCAGCTCGGAGGCGACAGATACGCAGTATTTT. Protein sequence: CASSEATDTQYF.

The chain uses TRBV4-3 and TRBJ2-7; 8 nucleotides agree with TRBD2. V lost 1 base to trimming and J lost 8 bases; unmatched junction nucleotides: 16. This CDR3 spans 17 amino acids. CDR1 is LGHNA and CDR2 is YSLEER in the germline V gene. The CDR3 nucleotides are TGCGCCAGCAGCCAAGCTTTCGTTGGCCTAGCGGGTTACCAGCAGTACTTC. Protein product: CASSQAFVGLAGYQQYF.

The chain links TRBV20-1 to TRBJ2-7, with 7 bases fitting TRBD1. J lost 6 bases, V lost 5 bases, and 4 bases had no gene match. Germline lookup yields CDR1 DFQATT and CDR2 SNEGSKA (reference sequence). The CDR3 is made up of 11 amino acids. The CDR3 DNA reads TGCAGTGCTGAAACAGGGGCCGAGCAGTACTTC. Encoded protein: CSAETGAEQYF.

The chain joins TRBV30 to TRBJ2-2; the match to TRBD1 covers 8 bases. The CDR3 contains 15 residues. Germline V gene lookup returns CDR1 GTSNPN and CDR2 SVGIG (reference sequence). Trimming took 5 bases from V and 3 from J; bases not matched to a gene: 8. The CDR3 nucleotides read TGTGCCTGGGGGAGTGGACAGGGCGACACCGGGGAGCTGTTTTTT. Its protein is CAWGSGQGDTGELFF.

The CDR3 DNA reads as TGTGCCAGCAGCCACCCGGGACAGGGAGACGGCTATGGCTACACCTTC. This encodes CASSHPGQGDGYGYTF. V usage is TRBV5-4 and J usage is TRBJ1-2, with TRBD1 matching over 9 bases. Germline V gene sequence: CDR1 SGHNT, CDR2 YYREEE (reference sequence). This CDR3 is built from 16 residues. Trimming at V came to 4 bases and at J to 4 bases, leaving 11 bases not matched to a gene.

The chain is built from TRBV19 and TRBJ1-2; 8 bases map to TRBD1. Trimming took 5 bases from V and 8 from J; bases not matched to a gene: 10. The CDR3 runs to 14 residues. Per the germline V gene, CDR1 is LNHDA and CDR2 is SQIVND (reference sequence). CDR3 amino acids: CASSQGALDWGYTF. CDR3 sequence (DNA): TGTGCCAGTAGTCAGGGGGCCTTGGATTGGGGCTACACCTTC.

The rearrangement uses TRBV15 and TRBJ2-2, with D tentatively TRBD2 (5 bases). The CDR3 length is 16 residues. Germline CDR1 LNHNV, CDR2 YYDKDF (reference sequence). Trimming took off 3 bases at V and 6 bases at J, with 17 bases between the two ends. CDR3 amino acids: CATSSAPLGRPGELFF. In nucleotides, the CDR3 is TGTGCCACCAGCAGCGCCCCACTAGGGCGTCCCGGGGAGCTGTTTTTT.

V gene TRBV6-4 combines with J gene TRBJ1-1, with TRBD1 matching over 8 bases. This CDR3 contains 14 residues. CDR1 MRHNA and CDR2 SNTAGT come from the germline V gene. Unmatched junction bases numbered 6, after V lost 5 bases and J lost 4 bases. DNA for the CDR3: TGTGCCAGCAGTCCAACAGGGGGAGGCACTGAAGCTTTCTTT. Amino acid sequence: CASSPTGGGTEAFF.

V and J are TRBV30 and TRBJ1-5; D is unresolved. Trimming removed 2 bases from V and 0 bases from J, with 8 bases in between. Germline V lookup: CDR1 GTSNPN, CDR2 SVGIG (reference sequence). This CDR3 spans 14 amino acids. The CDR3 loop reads CAWSSGYSNQPQHF. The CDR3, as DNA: TGTGCCTGGAGTAGCGGATATAGCAATCAGCCCCAGCATTTT. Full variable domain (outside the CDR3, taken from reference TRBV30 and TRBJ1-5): SQTIHQWPATLVQPVGSPLSLECTVEGTSNPNLYWYRQAAGRGLQLLFYSVGIGQISSEVPQNLSASRPQDRQFILSSKKLLLSDSGFYLCAWSSGYSNQPQHFGDGTRLSIL.

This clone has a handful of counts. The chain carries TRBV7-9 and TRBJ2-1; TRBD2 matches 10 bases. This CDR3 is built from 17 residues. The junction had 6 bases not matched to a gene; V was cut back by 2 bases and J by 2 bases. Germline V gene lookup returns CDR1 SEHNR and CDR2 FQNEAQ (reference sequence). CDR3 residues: CASSLPSGSLPYNEQFF. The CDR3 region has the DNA TGTGCCAGCAGCTTACCTAGCGGGAGTTTACCCTACAATGAGCAGTTCTTC.

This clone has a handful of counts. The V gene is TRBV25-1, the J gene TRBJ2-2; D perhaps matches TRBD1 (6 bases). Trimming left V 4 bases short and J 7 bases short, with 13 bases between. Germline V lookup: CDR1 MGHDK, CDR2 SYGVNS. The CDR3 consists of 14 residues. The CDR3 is CASSGIGGVGELFF. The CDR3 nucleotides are TGTGCCAGCAGTGGGATTGGGGGCGTCGGGGAGCTGTTTTTT.

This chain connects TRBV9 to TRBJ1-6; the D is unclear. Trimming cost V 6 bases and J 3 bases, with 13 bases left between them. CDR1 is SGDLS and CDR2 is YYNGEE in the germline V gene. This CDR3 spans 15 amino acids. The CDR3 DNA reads TGTGCCAGCAACAAGGACGGGGACTATAATTCACCCCTCCACTTT. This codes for CASNKDGDYNSPLHF.

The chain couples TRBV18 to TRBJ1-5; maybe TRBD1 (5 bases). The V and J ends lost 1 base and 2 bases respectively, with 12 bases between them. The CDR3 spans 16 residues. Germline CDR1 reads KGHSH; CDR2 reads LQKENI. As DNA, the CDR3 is TGTGCCAGCTCACCACGTCTCGGGGGGGGCAATCAGCCCCAGCATTTT. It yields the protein CASSPRLGGGNQPQHF.

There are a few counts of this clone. As DNA, the CDR3 is TGTGCCAGTGCCGGGACAGGCGATCAGCCCCAGCATTTT. Its protein is CASAGTGDQPQHF. This chain uses TRBV2 with TRBJ1-5; 8 bases agree with TRBD1. Germline values: CDR1 SNHLY, CDR2 FYNNEI. CDR3 length: 13 residues. V was pared by 9 bases and J by 5 bases, with 6 bases of the junction left unmatched.

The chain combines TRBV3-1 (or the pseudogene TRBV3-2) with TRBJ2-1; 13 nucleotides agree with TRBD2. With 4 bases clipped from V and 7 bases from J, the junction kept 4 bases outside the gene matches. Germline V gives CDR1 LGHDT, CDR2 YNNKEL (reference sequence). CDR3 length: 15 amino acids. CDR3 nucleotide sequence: TGTGCCAGCAGCCCGGGACTAGCGGGGTCTAATGAGCAGTTCTTC. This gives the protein CASSPGLAGSNEQFF.

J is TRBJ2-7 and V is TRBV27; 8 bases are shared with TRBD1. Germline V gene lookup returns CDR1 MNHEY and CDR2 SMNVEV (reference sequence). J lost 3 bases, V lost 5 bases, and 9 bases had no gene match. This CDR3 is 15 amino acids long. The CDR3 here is CASSNRDRPIYEQYF. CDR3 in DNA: TGTGCCAGCAGTAACCGGGACAGGCCAATCTACGAGCAGTACTTC.

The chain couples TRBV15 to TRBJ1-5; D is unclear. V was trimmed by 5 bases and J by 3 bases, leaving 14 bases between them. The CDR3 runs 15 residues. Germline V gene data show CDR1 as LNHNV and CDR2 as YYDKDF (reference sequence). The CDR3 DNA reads TGTGCCACCAGCCTTATGAGGGCTCCCAATCAGCCCCAGCATTTT. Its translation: CATSLMRAPNQPQHF.

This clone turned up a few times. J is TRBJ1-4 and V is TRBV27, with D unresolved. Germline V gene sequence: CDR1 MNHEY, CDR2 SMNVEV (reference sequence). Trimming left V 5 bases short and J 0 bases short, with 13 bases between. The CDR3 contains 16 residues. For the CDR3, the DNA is TGTGCCAGCAGTCCGCCGGGGTTACCAACTAATGAAAAACTGTTTTTT. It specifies CASSPPGLPTNEKLFF.

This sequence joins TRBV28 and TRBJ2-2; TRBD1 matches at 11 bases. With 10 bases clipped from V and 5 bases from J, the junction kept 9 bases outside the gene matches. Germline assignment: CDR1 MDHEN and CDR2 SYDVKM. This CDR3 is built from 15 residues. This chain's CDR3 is CATRGQGASTGELFF. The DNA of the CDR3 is TGTGCCACCCGCGGACAGGGGGCTAGTACCGGGGAGCTGTTTTTT.